This TCR beta chain was sequenced for a study of beta chain features in type 1 diabetes. This clone was seen more than once but under ten times. What it binds is unknown. Of the isolated RNA, all was reverse transcribed, and so the sequenced material was expressed TCRB transcripts. The table came from immunoSEQ multiplex PCR; TCRdb's copy has only in-frame clones and leaves some out. The table has under 150,000 clones, 9% seen once. Whole-study findings and limits: TCRB CDR3s were moderately but significantly shorter in Type 1 diabetes patients in all four CD4+ subsets.

The CDR3 extends over 13 amino acids. Germline V CDR1 and CDR2: LNHDA, SQIVND (reference sequence). V lost 8 bases to trimming and J lost 5 bases; unmatched junction nucleotides: 7. The chain has TRBV19 and TRBJ2-5; 8 positions agree with TRBD1. This clonotype was obtained from a man aged 25-45 years with type 1 diabetes. Sequencing was carried out using central memory CD4+ T cells from blood. The CDR3 region has the DNA TGTGCCAGTTCGACAGGGGAAGGGGAGACCCAGTACTTC. Translation: CASSTGEGETQYF.